This T cell receptor beta chain was identified in a study of cytomegalovirus exposure and HLA in healthy donors. The PCR used 60 Vbeta and 13 Jbeta primers. Profiling relied on immunoSEQ multiplex PCR, and the TCRdb table lists in-frame clones only, not all of them. The top ten clones hold around 1.9% of a sample with some 100,000 clones, approximately 84% of them seen once. Study findings and constraints: Common viral pathogens seemed to be connected with several of the most significant clusters, according to a later analysis.

With 5 bases removed from V and 2 bases from J, the gap between germline ends came to 18 bases. The germline V gene encodes CDR1 LGHNT and CDR2 FRNRAP. CDR3 length equals 16 residues. Regarding this clone: Its antigen is still unknown.

The V call is TRBV12-5, the J call TRBJ1-1, with D perhaps TRBD1 (5 bases). The sequencing input was PBMCs. This sequence originates from a man aged 18 to 29 in good health and CMV-seronegative. For the CDR3, the DNA is TGTGCTAGTGGTCTAAATCTTTCAGGGCCAAACACTGAAGCTTTCTTT. Residues: CASGLNLSGPNTEAFF.